A single sample is the source of the 30 T cell receptor beta chains below, sequenced in a study of blood T cell repertoires in COVID-19. Measured with immunoSEQ multiplex PCR; TCRdb has only the in-frame clones, and not every one. The table records about 150,000 clones, 65% to 85% of them present only once. The source material was peripheral blood. The source is a woman older than 75 with acute or convalescent COVID-19.

This clone was detected many times. V usage is TRBV28 and J usage is TRBJ2-1; D unresolved. The CDR3 sequence is 15 residues long. CDR1 and CDR2 from the germline V gene are MDHEN and SYDVKM. Trimming removed 8 bases at V and 6 bases at J, with 20 bases between. The CDR3 sequence: CASSRLLSLGNEQFF. The CDR3 DNA reads as TGTGCCAGCTCCCGCCTTCTTAGCCTCGGCAATGAGCAGTTCTTC.

This sequence joins TRBV28 and TRBJ2-2; 9 positions agree with TRBD2. V trimming: 2 bases; J trimming: 3 bases; junction bases outside the gene matches: 7. The CDR3 covers 17 residues. The germline V gene encodes CDR1 MDHEN and CDR2 SYDVKM. For the CDR3, the DNA is TGTGCCAGCAGTTTAGGACTCGTAGCGGGAGACACCGGGGAGCTGTTTTTT. Translated: CASSLGLVAGDTGELFF. Combining the CDR3 with reference TRBV28 and TRBJ2-2 gives the whole variable domain DVKVTQSSRYLVKRTGEKVFLECVQDMDHENMFWYRQDPGLGLRLIYFSYDVKMKEKGDIPEGYSVSREKKERFSLILESASTNQTSMYLCASSLGLVAGDTGELFFGEGSRLTVL.

The chain links TRBV7-9 to TRBJ1-6, with TRBD1 identical over 7 bases. Germline V gives CDR1 SEHNR, CDR2 FQNEAQ (reference sequence). V shed 5 bases, J shed 6 bases, and the junction held 10 bases outside the gene matches. There are 16 residues in the CDR3. This CDR3 is CASSKHTTGVNSPLHF. The CDR3 nucleotides are TGTGCCAGCAGCAAACACACAACAGGGGTTAATTCACCCCTCCACTTT.

The chain employs TRBV24-1 and TRBJ1-2; 9 nucleotides match TRBD1. V shed 2 bases and J 7 bases; nucleotides not matched to a gene: 4. Germline values: CDR1 KGHDR, CDR2 SFDVKD. The CDR3 spans 14 residues. CDR3 bases: TGTGCCACCAGTGATTCGGGACAGGGTGGTGGCTACACCTTC. Its translation is CATSDSGQGGGYTF.

J is TRBJ2-5 and V is TRBV6-5; D perhaps matches TRBD2 (5 bases). The V gene's germline CDR1 is MNHEY and CDR2 SVGAGI. The V end lost 4 bases, the J end lost 5 bases, and 14 bases lay between the germline ends. This CDR3 spans 14 amino acids. The CDR3, as DNA: TGTGCCAGCAGTTCTAACTATGGCGGGGAGACCCAGTACTTC. It codes for CASSSNYGGETQYF.

V is TRBV7-9 and J is TRBJ2-1; 13 positions match TRBD2. The CDR3 spans 19 residues. Germline V gene sequence: CDR1 SEHNR, CDR2 FQNEAQ (reference sequence). V was pared by 7 bases and J by 0 bases, with 12 bases of the junction left unmatched. The CDR3 region has the DNA TGTGCCAGCACCCACACCGGGACTAGCGGGACTAGCTCCTACAATGAGCAGTTCTTC. Protein sequence: CASTHTGTSGTSSYNEQFF.

J is TRBJ2-1 and V is TRBV9; D is unclear. The CDR3 contains 15 residues. Trimming removed 1 base from V and 3 bases from J, with 11 bases in between. The V gene's germline CDR1 is SGDLS and CDR2 YYNGEE. The CDR3 protein is CASSVSVSSYNEQFF. CDR3 coding DNA: TGTGCCAGCAGCGTAAGCGTGTCTAGCTACAATGAGCAGTTCTTC.

The J gene is TRBJ1-2, the V gene TRBV3-1 (or the pseudogene TRBV3-2); TRBD1 matches 8 bases. The CDR3 runs 14 residues. Germline-derived CDR1 and CDR2 are LGHDT and YNNKEL (reference sequence). The V and J ends lost 4 bases and 4 bases, in that order; junction bases with no gene match: 5. This CDR3 is CASSRQTGGYGYTF. The CDR3 DNA reads as TGTGCCAGCAGCCGACAAACAGGGGGCTATGGCTACACCTTC.

This clone was observed a few times. V usage is TRBV7-9 and J usage is TRBJ1-1; 7 nucleotides match TRBD1. Germline V gene lookup returns CDR1 SEHNR and CDR2 FQNEAQ (reference sequence). Trimming took 5 bases from V and 0 from J; bases not matched to a gene: 9. The CDR3 spans 16 residues. This CDR3 is CASSRQGSSVNTEAFF. The CDR3 DNA is TGTGCCAGCAGCCGACAGGGAAGTTCCGTGAACACTGAAGCTTTCTTT.

This chain uses TRBV2 with TRBJ1-1, with D unclear. This CDR3 has 15 amino acids. CDR1 is SNHLY, CDR2 FYNNEI, per germline. V lost 6 bases, J lost 1 base, and 15 bases lay in between. The CDR3 DNA is TGTGCCAGCAGGCGACTGTGGAGTGGGAACACTGAAGCTTTCTTT. It codes for CASRRLWSGNTEAFF.

There are a few counts of this clone. The genes are TRBV2 and TRBJ1-6; D possibly corresponds to TRBD1 (6 bases). Per germline, CDR1 SNHLY and CDR2 FYNNEI. This CDR3 has 15 amino acids. V lost 7 bases and J lost 5, with 15 bases in between. The CDR3 loop is CASNLLTGNNSPLHF. CDR3 DNA: TGTGCCAGCAACCTCCTTACAGGGAATAATTCACCCCTCCACTTT.

This chain connects TRBV14 to TRBJ2-1, with a possible D match to TRBD2 (6 bases). The ends were cut back, 3 bases at V and 7 bases at J, with 13 bases in the middle. This CDR3 has 14 amino acids. Germline-derived CDR1 and CDR2 are SGHDN and FVKESK. The DNA for the CDR3 is TGTGCCAGCAGCCAGGCACTAGCCTCAAATGAGCAGTTCTTC. It encodes CASSQALASNEQFF.

This clone was found once. V and J are TRBV19 and TRBJ1-1; 7 bases are a match to TRBD1. The CDR3 is 15 amino acids. Germline assignment: CDR1 LNHDA and CDR2 SQIVND (reference sequence). V shed 6 bases and J 3 bases; nucleotides not matched to a gene: 10. The CDR3 here is CASRAEQGKDTEAFF. DNA for the CDR3: TGTGCCAGTAGGGCTGAACAGGGGAAGGACACTGAAGCTTTCTTT.

The V and J genes are TRBV5-1 and TRBJ1-4; D call uncertain. This CDR3 comprises 14 residues. The germline V and J ends were trimmed by 4 bases and 1 base, with 8 bases remaining between them. CDR1 is SGHRS and CDR2 is YFSETQ in the germline V gene. The CDR3 here is CASSLGGTNEKLFF. CDR3 sequence (DNA): TGCGCCAGCAGCCTAGGTGGAACTAATGAAAAACTGTTTTTT.

In its sample, this clone was seen a few times. Here the CDR3 reads CASSFDRDQPQHF. CDR3 nucleotides: TGTGCCAGCAGTTTCGACAGGGATCAGCCCCAGCATTTT. The chain is built from TRBV12-3 or TRBV12-4 and TRBJ1-5; 7 bases align to TRBD1. CDR3 length equals 13 residues. After removal of 3 bases from V and 5 bases from J, the junction contained 1 base not matched to a gene.

The chain has TRBV25-1 and TRBJ1-2, with TRBD1 matching 10 bases. V gave up 5 bases and J gave up 7 bases; unmatched junction bases: 7. Germline assignment: CDR1 MGHDK and CDR2 SYGVNS. CDR3 length: 14 amino acids. DNA for the CDR3: TGTGCCAGCAGTTCCCGACAGGGGGCCCTTGGCTACACCTTC. It codes for CASSSRQGALGYTF.

This sequence joins TRBV18 and TRBJ1-5; a weak D match, TRBD1 (6 bases). Trimming shortened V by 2 bases and J by 5 bases, and 13 bases separated the two germline ends. The CDR3 sequence is 15 residues long. Per germline, CDR1 KGHSH and CDR2 LQKENI. The CDR3 region is CASSPGRGGDQPQHF. DNA for the CDR3: TGTGCCAGCTCACCAGGCAGGGGTGGCGATCAGCCCCAGCATTTT.

This clone came up a few times. This chain uses TRBV5-5 with TRBJ2-1, with D possibly being TRBD2 (6 bases). V lost 3 bases and J lost 4, with 11 bases in between. Germline V CDR1 and CDR2: SGHKS, YYEKEE (reference sequence). The CDR3 runs to 14 residues. CDR3 region: CASSSGLTYNEQFF. Written as DNA, the CDR3 is TGTGCCAGCAGCTCGGGACTGACGTACAATGAGCAGTTCTTC.

The rearrangement uses TRBV28 and TRBJ1-4; TRBD1 matches 9 bases. The CDR3 is 16 residues long. V lost 7 bases, J lost 9 bases, and 15 bases stayed unmatched. Germline CDR1 is MDHEN and CDR2 is SYDVKM. The DNA of the CDR3 is TGTGCCAGCACCCCCCTCGTGGGGACAGGGAGTCAAAAACTGTTTTTT. It is translated as CASTPLVGTGSQKLFF.

The chain has TRBV12-3 or TRBV12-4 and TRBJ1-1; no firm D call. The CDR3 contains 11 residues. Trimming stripped 5 bases from V and 2 bases from J, with 3 bases between. CDR3 sequence (DNA): TGTGCCAGCAGTATAAACACTGAAGCTTTCTTT. It encodes CASSINTEAFF.

The CDR3 loop is CASGAGSYNEQFF. The CDR3 DNA reads as TGTGCCAGTGGAGCAGGGTCCTACAATGAGCAGTTCTTC. The rearrangement links TRBV19 to TRBJ2-1, with a tentative D call TRBD1 (5 bases). The V gene's germline CDR1 is LNHDA and CDR2 SQIVND (reference sequence). The CDR3 contains 13 residues. V lost 8 bases and J lost 1, with 9 bases in between.

This rearrangement joins TRBV5-4 to TRBJ2-7; TRBD2 matches 8 bases. Per the germline V gene, CDR1 is SGHNT and CDR2 is YYREEE (reference sequence). Trimming at V came to 0 bases and at J to 5 bases, leaving 1 base not matched to a gene. The CDR3 sequence is 13 residues long. CDR3 sequence: CASSLAGGNEQYF. The CDR3 DNA is TGTGCCAGCAGCTTGGCGGGGGGGAACGAGCAGTACTTC.

The chain joins TRBV28 to TRBJ2-7; perhaps TRBD1 as D (5 bases). This CDR3 is built from 11 residues. Germline V gene data show CDR1 as MDHEN and CDR2 as SYDVKM. Between the trimmed V and J ends, which lost 4 bases and 7 bases, there was a span of 8 bases. CDR3 nucleotide sequence: TGTGCCAGCAGTTACAGGCAAGAGCAGTACTTC. Its translation: CASSYRQEQYF.

This chain joins TRBV5-6 and TRBJ2-1; D unclear. V lost 0 bases, J lost 6 bases, and 7 bases lay in between. Germline loops: CDR1 SGHDT, CDR2 YYEEEE. The CDR3 has 13 residues. CDR3 residues: CASSLGVANEQFF. In DNA, the CDR3 is TGTGCCAGCAGCTTGGGGGTAGCCAATGAGCAGTTCTTC.

V usage is TRBV5-4 and J usage is TRBJ2-1, with 11 bases fitting TRBD2. Unmatched junction bases numbered 5, after V lost 2 bases and J lost 4 bases. CDR3 length: 16 amino acids. Germline values: CDR1 SGHNT, CDR2 YYREEE (reference sequence). The CDR3 here is CASSFSGTSGYNEQFF. The CDR3 bases are TGTGCCAGCAGCTTCTCCGGGACTAGCGGTTACAATGAGCAGTTCTTC. Filled out from reference TRBV5-4 and TRBJ2-1, the complete variable domain reads ETGVTQSPTHLIKTRGQQVTLRCSSQSGHNTVSWYQQALGQGPQFIFQYYREEENGRGNFPPRFSGLQFPNYSSELNVNALELDDSALYLCASSFSGTSGYNEQFFGPGTRLTVL.

The CDR3: CASMRGTSPYEQYF. In nucleotides, the CDR3 is TGTGCCAGCATGAGGGGGACTAGCCCCTACGAGCAGTACTTC. The chain is built from TRBV2 and TRBJ2-7; the match to TRBD2 covers 9 bases. CDR1 and CDR2 from the germline V gene are SNHLY and FYNNEI. V lost 7 bases to trimming and J lost 2 bases; unmatched junction nucleotides: 6. This CDR3 contains 14 residues.

The rearrangement links TRBV6-7 to TRBJ1-2; D might be TRBD1 (5 bases). TRBV6-7 is placed among ORFs of uncertain function. The CDR3 consists of 14 residues. V was cut by 2 bases and J by 4 bases, with 11 bases left in between. CDR3 loop: CASSYQTVSYGYTF. The CDR3 coding sequence is TGTGCCAGCAGTTACCAGACAGTCTCCTATGGCTACACCTTC.

The rearrangement joins TRBV30 to TRBJ2-7, with 7 bases aligning to TRBD2. CDR1 is GTSNPN, CDR2 SVGIG, per germline (reference sequence). With V trimmed by 1 base and J by 3 bases, 6 bases remained unmatched. The length of the CDR3 is 14 residues. The CDR3 nucleotides are TGTGCCTGGAGTGCTGGCGGGAGCGTCTACGAGCAGTACTTC. This translates into CAWSAGGSVYEQYF. Based on the CDR3 plus reference TRBV30 and TRBJ2-7, the full variable domain is SQTIHQWPATLVQPVGSPLSLECTVEGTSNPNLYWYRQAAGRGLQLLFYSVGIGQISSEVPQNLSASRPQDRQFILSSKKLLLSDSGFYLCAWSAGGSVYEQYFGPGTRLTVT.

The V gene is TRBV7-2, the J gene TRBJ2-1; D call uncertain. The CDR3 runs to 11 residues. Germline V gene lookup returns CDR1 SGHTA and CDR2 FQGNSA. The V and J ends lost 3 bases and 8 bases respectively, with 5 bases between them. The CDR3, as DNA: TGTGCCAGCAGCTTTGGGCATGAGCAGTTCTTC. Protein sequence: CASSFGHEQFF.

The chain recombines TRBV30 with TRBJ1-4; D is unresolved. The V end was cut by 0 bases, the J end by 4 bases, with 9 bases between. The germline V gene has CDR1 GTSNPN and CDR2 SVGIG (reference sequence). This CDR3 spans 14 amino acids. The CDR3 DNA is TGTGCCTGGAGTGTACAATCTGGTAATGAAAAACTGTTTTTT. Translated: CAWSVQSGNEKLFF.